The rows below give T cell receptor beta chains drawn from one sample of a study of T cell responses to AZD1222 COVID-19 vaccine. Generated by immunoSEQ multiplex PCR, the TCRdb table keeps only in-frame clones and is missing some. The sample has some 110,000 clones; 93% are singletons. Specimen: peripheral blood, collected on day 0 of AZD1222 vaccination. These receptors all stem from an adult in good health. CDR3s include the opening cysteine and the closing phenylalanine or tryptophan. Fields, in order: V gene, J gene, clone size, D gene, CDR3 protein, CDR3 DNA. D genes are given only for firm matches. Rows give clone size only sometimes, using once, few, many, or a class for an expanded clone.

>TRBV7-2|TRBJ1-1|NA|NA
CASSPRRGSTEAFF
TGTGCCAGCAGTCCCCGCCGGGGGAGCACTGAAGCTTTCTTT
>TRBV19|TRBJ2-7|NA|NA
CASSIGAETPYEQYF
TGTGCCAGTAGTATTGGAGCGGAAACCCCCTACGAGCAGTACTTC
>TRBV19|TRBJ2-4|NA|NA
CASSGGSGNIQYF
TGTGCCAGTAGCGGAGGGTCGGGAAACATTCAGTACTTC
>TRBV19|TRBJ2-2|NA|TRBD2
CASSIEPGGPAGELFF
TGTGCCAGTAGTATAGAGCCGGGAGGGCCCGCCGGGGAGCTGTTTTTT
>TRBV7-3|TRBJ2-1|NA|TRBD2
CASSLGNSGSEDNEQFF
TGTGCCAGCAGCTTAGGTAATAGCGGGAGTGAAGACAATGAGCAGTTCTTC
>TRBV6-1|TRBJ2-3|NA|NA
CASSEVLSGRAQYF
TGTGCCAGCAGTGAAGTTCTTTCAGGCAGGGCGCAGTATTTT
>TRBV10-2|TRBJ2-1|NA|TRBD2
CASRTSGDYNEQFF
TGCGCCAGCCGGACTAGCGGAGACTACAATGAGCAGTTCTTC
>TRBV27|TRBJ2-5|NA|TRBD1
CASSPGTAGRETQYF
TGTGCCAGCAGTCCCGGGACAGCCGGCCGAGAGACCCAGTACTTC
>TRBV19|TRBJ1-3|NA|TRBD1
CAKTGAGNTIYF
TGTGCCAAGACAGGGGCTGGAAACACCATATATTTT
>TRBV6-1|TRBJ1-2|NA|NA
CASSENPKPRSYTF
TGTGCCAGCAGTGAAAACCCAAAGCCGCGGAGCTACACCTTC
>TRBV15|TRBJ2-2|NA|NA
CATRLGFSTGELFF
TGTGCCACCAGGCTGGGCTTTTCTACCGGGGAGCTGTTTTTT
>TRBV5-1|TRBJ2-2|NA|NA
CASIGGNYGGELFF
TGCGCCAGCATTGGGGGGAACTACGGCGGGGAGCTGTTTTTT
>TRBV9|TRBJ2-3|NA|NA
CASRAASTDTQYF
TGTGCCAGCCGAGCGGCTAGCACAGATACGCAGTATTTT
>TRBV6-6|TRBJ2-1|once|NA
CASSRNRPTWGRGYNEQFF
TGTGCCAGCAGCCGAAACCGCCCGACGTGGGGGAGAGGCTACAATGAGCAGTTCTTC
>TRBV7-9|TRBJ1-2|NA|NA
CASSLSSGYTF
TGTGCCAGCAGCTTATCATCCGGCTACACCTTC
>TRBV7-3|TRBJ2-2|NA|TRBD1
CASSLTGGHGELFF
TGTGCCAGCAGCTTGACAGGGGGCCACGGGGAGCTGTTTTTT
>TRBV12-3/TRBV12-4|TRBJ1-4|NA|NA
CASSLTVEKLFF
TGTGCCAGCAGCCTTACCGTTGAAAAACTGTTTTTT
>TRBV29-1|TRBJ2-5|NA|TRBD2
CSVGRGREETQYF
TGCAGCGTTGGTCGGGGGAGGGAGGAGACCCAGTACTTC
>TRBV27|TRBJ1-6|NA|NA
CASSFYSGGNSPLHF
TGTGCCAGCAGTTTTTATTCCGGAGGGAATTCACCCCTCCACTTT
>TRBV5-1|TRBJ2-1|NA|TRBD2
CASSPTSRGTSPNEQFF
TGCGCCAGCAGCCCCACGTCACGCGGGACTAGCCCCAATGAGCAGTTCTTC
>TRBV7-2|TRBJ2-1|NA|NA
CASSLVPLSISSYNEQFF
TGTGCCAGCAGCTTAGTCCCACTATCTATAAGCTCCTACAATGAGCAGTTCTTC
>TRBV19|TRBJ2-7|NA|TRBD2
CASSTAGTSTYEQYF
TGTGCCAGTAGTACCGCCGGGACTAGTACCTACGAGCAGTACTTC
>TRBV21-1|TRBJ2-5|once|NA
CASSKPTGKLETQYF
TGTGCCAGCAGCAAGCCGACAGGGAAACTAGAGACCCAGTACTTC
>TRBV5-1|TRBJ2-3|once|TRBD2
CASSLGLAGDTDTQYF
TGCGCCAGCAGCCTCGGACTAGCGGGAGACACAGATACGCAGTATTTT